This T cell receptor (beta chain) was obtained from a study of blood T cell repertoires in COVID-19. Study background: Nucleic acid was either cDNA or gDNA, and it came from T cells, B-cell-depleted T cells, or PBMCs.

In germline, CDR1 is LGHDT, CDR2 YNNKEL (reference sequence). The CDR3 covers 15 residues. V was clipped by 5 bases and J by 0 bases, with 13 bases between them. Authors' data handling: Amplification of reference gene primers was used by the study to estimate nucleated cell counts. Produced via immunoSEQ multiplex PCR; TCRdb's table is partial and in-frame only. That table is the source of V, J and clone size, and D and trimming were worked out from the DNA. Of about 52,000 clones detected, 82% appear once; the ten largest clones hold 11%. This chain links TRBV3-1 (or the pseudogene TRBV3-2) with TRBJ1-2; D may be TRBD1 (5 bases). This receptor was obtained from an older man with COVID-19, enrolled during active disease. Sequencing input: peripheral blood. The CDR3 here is CASSFTGLSNYGYTF. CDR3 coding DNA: TGTGCCAGCAGCTTTACGGGACTCTCTAACTATGGCTACACCTTC.